This T cell receptor (beta chain) was identified in a study of high-grade serous ovarian cancer treatment subgroups. Whole-study context: Mean per sample: about 14,000 reads, 6,500 to 9,000 unique TCR beta rearrangements.

Tumor samples were obtained before definitive surgery or chemotherapy. Turning to this clone: Its target is not known.

There are 15 residues in the CDR3. Trimming cost V 2 bases and J 0 bases, with 8 bases left between them. CDR1 is SGHNT and CDR2 is YENEEA in the germline V gene. Notes on the study in general: Bulk tumor TCR sequencing gave no spatial information.

Repertoires were generated with immunoSEQ multiplex PCR, while TCRdb's copy carries only in-frame clones and drops some. The sample yields about 9,100 clones, 75% to 90% seen once. The sample taken for sequencing was tumor tissue. The V and J genes are TRBV11-3 and TRBJ2-1; TRBD1 is a possible D gene (6 bases). This sequence originates from a human donor with high-grade serous ovarian cancer. CDR3 DNA sequence: TGTGCCAGCAGCTTATCCAGGGGCTCCTACAATGAGCAGTTCTTC. Residues: CASSLSRGSYNEQFF.